This paragraph reports one T cell receptor (beta chain). Clones were sequenced by immunoSEQ multiplex PCR, and TCRdb holds only the in-frame ones, with some missing. The sample holds about 84,000 clones; approximately 95% are singletons and the top ten take roughly 0.9%. The CDR3 covers 16 residues. Germline V CDR1 and CDR2: SQVTM, ANQGSEA. Trimming left V 4 bases short and J 0 bases short, with 18 bases between. The sample comes from a study of T cell changes during pregnancy in multiple sclerosis. The sequences come from peripheral blood, collected in the second trimester of pregnancy. This TCR came from a female donor in good health, enrolled as a control in a pregnancy study. The chain recombines TRBV29-1 with TRBJ1-1, with D unresolved. The CDR3 here is CSVGEEGRLMNTEAFF. The CDR3 DNA follows: TGCAGCGTTGGTGAGGAGGGAAGACTCATGAACACTGAAGCTTTCTTT.